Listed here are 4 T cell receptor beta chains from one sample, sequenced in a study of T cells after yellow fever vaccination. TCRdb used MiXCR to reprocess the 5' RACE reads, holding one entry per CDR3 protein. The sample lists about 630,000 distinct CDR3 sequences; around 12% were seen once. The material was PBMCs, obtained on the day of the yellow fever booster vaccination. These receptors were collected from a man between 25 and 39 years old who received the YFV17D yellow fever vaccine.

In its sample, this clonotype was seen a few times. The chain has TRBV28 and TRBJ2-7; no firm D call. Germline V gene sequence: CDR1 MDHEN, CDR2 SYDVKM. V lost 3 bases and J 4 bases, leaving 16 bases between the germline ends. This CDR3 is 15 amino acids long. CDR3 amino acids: CASSFGAAPLYEQYF. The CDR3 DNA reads TGTGCCAGCAGTTTTGGTGCGGCCCCCCTGTACGAGCAGTACTTC.

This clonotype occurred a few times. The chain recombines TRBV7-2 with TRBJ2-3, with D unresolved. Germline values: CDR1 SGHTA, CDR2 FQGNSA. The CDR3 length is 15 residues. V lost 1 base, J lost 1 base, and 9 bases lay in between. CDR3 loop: CASSLGASRTDTQYF. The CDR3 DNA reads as TGTGCCAGCAGCTTAGGGGCTTCCCGCACAGATACGCAGTATTTT.

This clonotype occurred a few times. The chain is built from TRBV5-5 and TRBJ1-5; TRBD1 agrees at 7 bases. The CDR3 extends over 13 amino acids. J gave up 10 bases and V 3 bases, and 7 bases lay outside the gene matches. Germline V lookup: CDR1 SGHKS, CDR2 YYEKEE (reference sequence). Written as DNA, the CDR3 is TGTGCCAGCAGCTGGGGAGGGGGCCCACCCCAGCATTTT. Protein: CASSWGGGPPQHF.

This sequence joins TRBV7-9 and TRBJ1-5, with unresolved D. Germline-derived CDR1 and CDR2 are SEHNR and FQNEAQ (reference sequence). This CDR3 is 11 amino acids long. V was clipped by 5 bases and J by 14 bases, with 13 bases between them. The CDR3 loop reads CASSRAREKHF. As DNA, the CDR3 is TGTGCCAGCAGCCGGGCCCGGGAGAAGCATTTT.